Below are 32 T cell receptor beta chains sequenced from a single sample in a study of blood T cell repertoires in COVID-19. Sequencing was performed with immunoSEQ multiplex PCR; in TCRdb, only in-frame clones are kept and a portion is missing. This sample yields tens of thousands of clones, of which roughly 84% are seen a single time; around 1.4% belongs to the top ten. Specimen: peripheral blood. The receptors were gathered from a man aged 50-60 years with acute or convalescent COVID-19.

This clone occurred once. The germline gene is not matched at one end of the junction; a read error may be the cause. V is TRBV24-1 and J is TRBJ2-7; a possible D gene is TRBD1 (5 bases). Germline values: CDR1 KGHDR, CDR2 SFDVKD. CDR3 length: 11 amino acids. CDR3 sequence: CATSGDSEQYF. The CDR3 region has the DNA TGTGCCACAAGTGGAGACAGCGAGCAGTACTTC.

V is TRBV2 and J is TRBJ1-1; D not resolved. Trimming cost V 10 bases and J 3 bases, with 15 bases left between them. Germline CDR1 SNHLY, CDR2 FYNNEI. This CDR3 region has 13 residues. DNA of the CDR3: TGTGCCACCAAGGGAGAAGGGTACACTGAAGCTTTCTTT. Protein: CATKGEGYTEAFF.

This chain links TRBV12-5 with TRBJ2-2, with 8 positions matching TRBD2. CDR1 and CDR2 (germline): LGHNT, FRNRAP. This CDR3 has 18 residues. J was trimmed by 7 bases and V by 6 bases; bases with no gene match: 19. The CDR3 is CASGFFTTSGLENGELFF. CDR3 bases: TGTGCTAGTGGCTTTTTCACCACTTCGGGACTAGAGAACGGGGAGCTGTTTTTT.

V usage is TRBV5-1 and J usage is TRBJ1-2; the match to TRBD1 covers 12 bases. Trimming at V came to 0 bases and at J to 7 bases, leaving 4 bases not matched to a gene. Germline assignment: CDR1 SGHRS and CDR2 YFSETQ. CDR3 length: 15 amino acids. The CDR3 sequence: CASSLGGQGAGGYTF. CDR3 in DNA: TGCGCCAGCAGCTTGGGGGGACAGGGGGCCGGTGGCTACACCTTC. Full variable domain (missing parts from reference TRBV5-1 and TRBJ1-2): KAGVTQTPRYLIKTRGQQVTLSCSPISGHRSVSWYQQTPGQGLQFLFEYFSETQRNKGNFPGRFSGRQFSNSRSEMNVSTLELGDSALYLCASSLGGQGAGGYTFGSGTRLTVV.

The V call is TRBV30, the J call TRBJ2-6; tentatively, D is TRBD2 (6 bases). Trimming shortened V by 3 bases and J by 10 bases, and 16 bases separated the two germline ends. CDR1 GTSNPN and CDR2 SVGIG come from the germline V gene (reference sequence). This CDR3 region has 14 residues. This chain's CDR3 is CAWSLGDSLNVLTF. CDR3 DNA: TGTGCCTGGAGCCTGGGGGACTCATTGAACGTCCTGACTTTC.

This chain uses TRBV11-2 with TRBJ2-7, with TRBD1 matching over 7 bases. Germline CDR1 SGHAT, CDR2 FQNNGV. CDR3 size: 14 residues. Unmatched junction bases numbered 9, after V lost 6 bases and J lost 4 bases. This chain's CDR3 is CASRRTGPLYEQYF. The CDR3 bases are TGTGCCAGCAGGAGGACAGGACCTTTGTACGAGCAGTACTTC.

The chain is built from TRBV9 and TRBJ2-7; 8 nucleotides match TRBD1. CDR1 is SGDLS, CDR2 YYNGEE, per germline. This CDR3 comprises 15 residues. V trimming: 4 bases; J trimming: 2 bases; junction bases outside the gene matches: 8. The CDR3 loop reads CASSPGQGVTYEQYF. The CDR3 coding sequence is TGTGCCAGCAGCCCTGGACAGGGAGTTACCTACGAGCAGTACTTC.

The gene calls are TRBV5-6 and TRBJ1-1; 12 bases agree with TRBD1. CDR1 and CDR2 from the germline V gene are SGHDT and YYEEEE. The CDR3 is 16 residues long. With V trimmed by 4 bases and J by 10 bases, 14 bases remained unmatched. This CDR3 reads CASSPGTGGNLIPAFF. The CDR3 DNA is TGTGCCAGCAGCCCCGGGACAGGGGGCAATTTGATCCCAGCTTTCTTT.

The CDR3 is CASSATPGTSGGSSYNEQFF. The CDR3 DNA reads as TGTGCCAGCAGCGCAACTCCCGGGACTAGCGGGGGGAGCTCCTACAATGAGCAGTTCTTC. The chain links TRBV9 to TRBJ2-1; 15 nucleotides align to TRBD2. V lost 3 bases, J lost 0 bases, and 10 bases stayed unmatched. The germline CDR1 and CDR2 sequences are SGDLS and YYNGEE. This CDR3 is 20 amino acids long.

This CDR3 is CASSTQAGEQYF. As DNA, the CDR3 is TGTGCCAGCAGTACGCAGGCGGGCGAGCAGTACTTC. The V call is TRBV25-1, the J call TRBJ2-7; D may be TRBD2 (5 bases). V lost 5 bases and J lost 6, with 11 bases in between. This CDR3 is built from 12 residues. Germline lookup yields CDR1 MGHDK and CDR2 SYGVNS.

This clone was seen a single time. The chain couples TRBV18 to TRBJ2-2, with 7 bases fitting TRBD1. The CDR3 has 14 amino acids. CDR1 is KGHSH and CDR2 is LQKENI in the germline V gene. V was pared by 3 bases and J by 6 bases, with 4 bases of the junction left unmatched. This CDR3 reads CASSPGQSAGELFF. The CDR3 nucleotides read TGTGCCAGCTCACCGGGACAGTCGGCCGGGGAGCTGTTTTTT.

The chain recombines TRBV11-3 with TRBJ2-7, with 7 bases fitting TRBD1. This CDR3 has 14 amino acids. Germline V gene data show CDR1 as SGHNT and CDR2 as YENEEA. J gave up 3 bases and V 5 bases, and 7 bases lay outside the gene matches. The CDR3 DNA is TGTGCCAGCAGCCCGAGACAGGGAAGCTACGAGCAGTACTTC. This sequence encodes CASSPRQGSYEQYF.

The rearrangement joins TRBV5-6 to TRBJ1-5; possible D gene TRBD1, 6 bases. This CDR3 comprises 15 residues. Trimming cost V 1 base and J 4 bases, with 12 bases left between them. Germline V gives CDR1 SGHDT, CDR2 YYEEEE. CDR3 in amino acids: CASSLFGTLNQPQHF. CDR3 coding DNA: TGTGCCAGCAGCTTGTTTGGGACACTGAATCAGCCCCAGCATTTT. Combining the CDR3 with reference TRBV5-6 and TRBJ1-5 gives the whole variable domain DAGVTQSPTHLIKTRGQQVTLRCSPKSGHDTVSWYQQALGQGPQFIFQYYEEEERQRGNFPDRFSGHQFPNYSSELNVNALLLGDSALYLCASSLFGTLNQPQHFGDGTRLSIL.

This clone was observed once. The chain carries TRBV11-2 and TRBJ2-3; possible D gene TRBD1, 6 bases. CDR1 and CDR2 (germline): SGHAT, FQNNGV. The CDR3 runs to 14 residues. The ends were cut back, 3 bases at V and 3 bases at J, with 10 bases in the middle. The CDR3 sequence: CASSFLQGTDTQYF. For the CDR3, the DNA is TGTGCCAGCAGCTTTTTGCAGGGGACAGATACGCAGTATTTT.

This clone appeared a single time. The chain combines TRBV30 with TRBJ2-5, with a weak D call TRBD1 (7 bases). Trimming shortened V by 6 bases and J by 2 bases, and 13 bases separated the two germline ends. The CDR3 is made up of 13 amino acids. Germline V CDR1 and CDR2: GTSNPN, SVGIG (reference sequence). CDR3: CACGGQRQETQYF. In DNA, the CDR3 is TGTGCCTGCGGGGGACAGAGACAAGAGACCCAGTACTTC. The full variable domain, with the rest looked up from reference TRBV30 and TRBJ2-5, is SQTIHQWPATLVQPVGSPLSLECTVEGTSNPNLYWYRQAAGRGLQLLFYSVGIGQISSEVPQNLSASRPQDRQFILSSKKLLLSDSGFYLCACGGQRQETQYFGPGTRLLVL.

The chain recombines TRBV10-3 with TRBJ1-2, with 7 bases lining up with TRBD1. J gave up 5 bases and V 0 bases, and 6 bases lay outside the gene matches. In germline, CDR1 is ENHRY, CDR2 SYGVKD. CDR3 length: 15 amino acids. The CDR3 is CAISESPDRRYGYTF. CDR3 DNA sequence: TGTGCCATCAGTGAGTCGCCGGACAGGCGATATGGCTACACCTTC.

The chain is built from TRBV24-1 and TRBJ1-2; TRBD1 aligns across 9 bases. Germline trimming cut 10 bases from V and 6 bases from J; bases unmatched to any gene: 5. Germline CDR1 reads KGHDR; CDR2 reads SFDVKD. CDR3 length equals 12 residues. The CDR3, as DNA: TGTGCCACTGGACAGGGGTTGGATGGCTACACCTTC. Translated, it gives CATGQGLDGYTF.

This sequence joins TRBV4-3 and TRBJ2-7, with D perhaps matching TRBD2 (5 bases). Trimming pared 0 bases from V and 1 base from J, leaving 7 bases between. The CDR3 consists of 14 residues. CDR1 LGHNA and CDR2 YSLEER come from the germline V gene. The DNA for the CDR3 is TGCGCCAGCAGCCAAGACAGAGGGTCCTACGAGCAGTACTTC. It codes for CASSQDRGSYEQYF.

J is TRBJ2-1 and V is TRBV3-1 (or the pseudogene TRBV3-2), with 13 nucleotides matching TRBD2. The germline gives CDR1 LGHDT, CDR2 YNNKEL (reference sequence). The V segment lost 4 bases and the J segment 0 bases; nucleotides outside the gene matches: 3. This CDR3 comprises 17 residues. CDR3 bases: TGTGCCAGCAGCCGACTAGCGGGGGGTGTCTCCTACAATGAGCAGTTCTTC. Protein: CASSRLAGGVSYNEQFF.

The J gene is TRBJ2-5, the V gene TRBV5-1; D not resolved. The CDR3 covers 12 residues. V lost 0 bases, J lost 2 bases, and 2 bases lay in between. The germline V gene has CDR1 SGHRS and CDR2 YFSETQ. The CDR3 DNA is TGCGCCAGCAGCTTGGTACAAGAGACCCAGTACTTC. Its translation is CASSLVQETQYF.

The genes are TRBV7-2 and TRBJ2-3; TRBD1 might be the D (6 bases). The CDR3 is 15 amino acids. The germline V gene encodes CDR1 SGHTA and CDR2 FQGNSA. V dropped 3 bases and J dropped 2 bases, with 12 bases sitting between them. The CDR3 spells CASSFFNRVTDTQYF. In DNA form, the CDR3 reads TGTGCCAGCAGCTTTTTCAACAGGGTCACAGATACGCAGTATTTT.

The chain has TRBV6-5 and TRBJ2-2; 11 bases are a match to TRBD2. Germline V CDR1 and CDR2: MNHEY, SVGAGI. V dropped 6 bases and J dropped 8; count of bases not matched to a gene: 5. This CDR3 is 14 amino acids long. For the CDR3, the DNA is TGTGCCAGCAGCCAACTAGCGGGAGTTGGGGAGCTGTTTTTT. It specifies CASSQLAGVGELFF.

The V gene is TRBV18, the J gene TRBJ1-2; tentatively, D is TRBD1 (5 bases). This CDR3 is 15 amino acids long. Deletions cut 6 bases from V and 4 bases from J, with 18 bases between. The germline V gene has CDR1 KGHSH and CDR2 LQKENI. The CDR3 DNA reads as TGTGCCAGCTCCTCATTTTTACAGGAGATCTATGGCTACACCTTC. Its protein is CASSSFLQEIYGYTF.

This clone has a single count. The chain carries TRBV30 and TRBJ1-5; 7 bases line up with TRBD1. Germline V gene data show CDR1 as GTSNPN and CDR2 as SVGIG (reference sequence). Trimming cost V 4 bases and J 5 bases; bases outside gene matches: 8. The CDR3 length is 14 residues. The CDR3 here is CAWTLTGYHQPQHF. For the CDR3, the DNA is TGTGCCTGGACCCTGACAGGGTATCATCAGCCCCAGCATTTT.

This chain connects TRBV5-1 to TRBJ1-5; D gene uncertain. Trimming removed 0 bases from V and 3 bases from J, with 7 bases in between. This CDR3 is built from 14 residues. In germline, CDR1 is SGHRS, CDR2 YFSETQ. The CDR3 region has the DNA TGCGCCAGCAGCTTGGACAGCACCAATCAGCCCCAGCATTTT. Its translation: CASSLDSTNQPQHF. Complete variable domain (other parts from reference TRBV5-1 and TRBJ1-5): KAGVTQTPRYLIKTRGQQVTLSCSPISGHRSVSWYQQTPGQGLQFLFEYFSETQRNKGNFPGRFSGRQFSNSRSEMNVSTLELGDSALYLCASSLDSTNQPQHFGDGTRLSIL.

CDR3 sequence (DNA): TGTGCCATAGGGGCAAGCGGGGCCTGGGGGACGCAGTATTTT. This codes for CAIGASGAWGTQYF. The chain recombines TRBV28 with TRBJ2-3; TRBD2 matches 7 bases. Germline V lookup: CDR1 MDHEN, CDR2 SYDVKM. Unmatched junction bases numbered 16, after V lost 10 bases and J lost 9 bases. The CDR3 sequence is 14 residues long. The full variable domain, completed using reference TRBV28 and TRBJ2-3, is DVKVTQSSRYLVKRTGEKVFLECVQDMDHENMFWYRQDPGLGLRLIYFSYDVKMKEKGDIPEGYSVSREKKERFSLILESASTNQTSMYLCAIGASGAWGTQYFGPGTRLTVL.

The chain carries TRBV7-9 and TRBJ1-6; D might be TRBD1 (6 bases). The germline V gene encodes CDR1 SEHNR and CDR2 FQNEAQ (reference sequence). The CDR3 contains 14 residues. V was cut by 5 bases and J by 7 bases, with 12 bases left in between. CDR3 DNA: TGTGCCAGCAGCCCCCGAGGACAGAATTCACCCCTCCACTTT. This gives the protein CASSPRGQNSPLHF.

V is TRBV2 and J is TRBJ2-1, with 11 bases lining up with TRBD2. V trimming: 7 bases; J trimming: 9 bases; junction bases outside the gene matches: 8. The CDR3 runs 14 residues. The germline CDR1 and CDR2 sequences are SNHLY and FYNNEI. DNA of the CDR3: TGTGCCAGCATTCGCACTAGCGGGAGTGGTGAGCAGTTCTTC. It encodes CASIRTSGSGEQFF. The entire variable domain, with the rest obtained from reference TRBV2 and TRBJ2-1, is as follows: EPEVTQTPSHQVTQMGQEVILRCVPISNHLYFYWYRQILGQKVEFLVSFYNNEISEKSEIFDDQFSVERPDGSNFTLKIRSTKLEDSAMYFCASIRTSGSGEQFFGPGTRLTVL.

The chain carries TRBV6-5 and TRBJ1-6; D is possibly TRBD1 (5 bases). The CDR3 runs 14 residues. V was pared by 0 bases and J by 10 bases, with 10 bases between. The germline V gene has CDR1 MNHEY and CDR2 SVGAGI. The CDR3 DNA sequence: TGTGCCAGCAGTTACTCAGGGAGGGACTCACCCCTCCACTTT. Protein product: CASSYSGRDSPLHF.

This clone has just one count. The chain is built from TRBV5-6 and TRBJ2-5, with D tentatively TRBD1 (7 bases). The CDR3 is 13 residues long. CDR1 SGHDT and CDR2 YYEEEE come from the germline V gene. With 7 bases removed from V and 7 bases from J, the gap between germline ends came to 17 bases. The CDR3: CASQLRQGGTQYF. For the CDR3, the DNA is TGTGCCAGCCAGCTCAGGCAGGGGGGGACCCAGTACTTC.

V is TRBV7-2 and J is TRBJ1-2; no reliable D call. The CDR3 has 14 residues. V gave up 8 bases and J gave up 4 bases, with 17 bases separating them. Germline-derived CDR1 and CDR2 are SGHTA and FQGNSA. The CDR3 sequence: CASPSERMGYGYTF. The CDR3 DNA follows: TGTGCCAGCCCTTCGGAGCGGATGGGCTATGGCTACACCTTC.

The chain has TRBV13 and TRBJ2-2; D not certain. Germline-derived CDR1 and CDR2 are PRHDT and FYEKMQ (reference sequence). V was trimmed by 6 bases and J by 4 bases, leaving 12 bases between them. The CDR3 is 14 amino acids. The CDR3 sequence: CASRARFVTGELFF. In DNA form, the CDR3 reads TGTGCCAGCAGGGCTAGATTTGTCACCGGGGAGCTGTTTTTT. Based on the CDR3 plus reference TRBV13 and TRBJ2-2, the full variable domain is AAGVIQSPRHLIKEKRETATLKCYPIPRHDTVYWYQQGPGQDPQFLISFYEKMQSDKGSIPDRFSAQQFSDYHSELNMSSLELGDSALYFCASRARFVTGELFFGEGSRLTVL.